A selection of T cell receptor beta chains follows, all from one sample in a study of T cell responses to AZD1222 COVID-19 vaccine. This table comes from immunoSEQ multiplex PCR, and its TCRdb copy is limited to in-frame clones, with some not included. This table has about 150,000 clones, over 80% appearing once. The source was peripheral blood, collected 28 days after the second AZD1222 dose. These receptors were obtained from an adult who received the AZD1222 COVID-19 vaccine. Both conserved end residues are part of each CDR3. The D gene is left open where the match is weak. Expanded clones are given a class, and other clones once, few, many or no size at all.

D gene	V gene	clone size	J gene	CDR3 protein	CDR3 DNA
TRBD1	TRBV3-1/TRBV3-2	once	TRBJ1-2	CASSPGTGSYAF	TGTGCCAGCAGCCCCGGGACAGGGAGCTACGCCTTC
TRBD1	TRBV5-4	NA	TRBJ2-3	CASSLPDRVGTDTQYF	TGTGCCAGCAGCCTTCCCGACAGGGTCGGCACAGATACGCAGTATTTT
NA	TRBV6-2/TRBV6-3	NA	TRBJ1-1	CASSPGTFTEAFF	TGTGCCAGCAGTCCCGGGACGTTCACTGAAGCTTTCTTT
TRBD2	TRBV6-5	NA	TRBJ2-1	CASIPGTSRNNEQFF	TGTGCCAGCATCCCCGGGACTAGCAGAAACAATGAGCAGTTCTTC
NA	TRBV27	NA	TRBJ1-5	CASTLTGTGNQPQHF	TGTGCCAGCACTCTAACAGGGACGGGCAATCAGCCCCAGCATTTT
NA	TRBV15	NA	TRBJ1-1	CATSRGRGSGTEAFF	TGTGCCACCAGCAGAGGACGGGGGTCGGGAACTGAAGCTTTCTTT
NA	TRBV4-1	few	TRBJ1-4	CASRLPGRGEKLFF	TGCGCCAGCAGGCTTCCGGGGCGAGGTGAAAAACTGTTTTTT
NA	TRBV6-2/TRBV6-3	NA	TRBJ2-1	CASSYSAPAHNEQFF	TGTGCCAGCAGTTACTCGGCCCCAGCACACAATGAGCAGTTCTTC
NA	TRBV19	NA	TRBJ2-7	CASSRDGLSTYEQYF	TGTGCCAGTAGTAGGGACGGACTTTCGACCTACGAGCAGTACTTC
TRBD1	TRBV27	NA	TRBJ1-2	CASSSDRINYGYTF	TGTGCCAGCAGTTCGGACAGGATCAACTATGGCTACACCTTC
NA	TRBV6-5	NA	TRBJ2-2	CASRTVGTGELFF	TGTGCCAGCCGGACCGTAGGCACCGGGGAGCTGTTTTTT
NA	TRBV7-2	NA	TRBJ1-6	CASSSTGTTVTSPLHF	TGTGCCAGCAGCTCCACCGGGACCACTGTAACATCACCCCTCCACTTT
NA	TRBV6-5	NA	TRBJ2-7	CASSTPQGPHEQYF	TGTGCCAGCAGTACACCCCAGGGTCCGCACGAGCAGTACTTC
NA	TRBV5-1	few	TRBJ2-3	CASSLHEDTQYF	TGCGCCAGCAGCTTGCATGAGGATACGCAGTATTTT
TRBD2	TRBV7-2	NA	TRBJ2-6	CASSLAQGGRARSGANVLTF	TGTGCCAGCAGCTTAGCGCAGGGCGGGAGGGCCAGATCTGGGGCCAACGTCCTGACTTTC
NA	TRBV2	NA	TRBJ2-7	CASKGPLLYEQYF	TGTGCCAGCAAGGGACCCCTACTTTACGAGCAGTACTTC
NA	TRBV6-5	NA	TRBJ1-1	CASRGDKPRVF	TGTGCCAGCAGGGGCGACAAACCACGCGTCTTT
TRBD2	TRBV28	NA	TRBJ2-1	CASSLGLAGGYNEQFF	TGTGCCAGCAGTTTAGGGCTAGCGGGGGGCTACAATGAGCAGTTCTTC
NA	TRBV30	NA	TRBJ2-3	CAWSVGTTDTQYF	TGTGCCTGGAGTGTGGGAACCACAGATACGCAGTATTTT
NA	TRBV6-5	NA	TRBJ2-7	CASNRGISYEQYF	TGTGCCAGCAACCGAGGGATTTCCTACGAGCAGTACTTC
NA	TRBV5-4	few	TRBJ1-2	CASSPGQRGYTF	TGTGCCAGCAGCCCAGGACAGAGGGGCTACACCTTC
NA	TRBV6-5	once	TRBJ1-3	CASGTALSGNTIYF	TGTGCCAGTGGGACCGCTCTGTCCGGAAACACCATATATTTT